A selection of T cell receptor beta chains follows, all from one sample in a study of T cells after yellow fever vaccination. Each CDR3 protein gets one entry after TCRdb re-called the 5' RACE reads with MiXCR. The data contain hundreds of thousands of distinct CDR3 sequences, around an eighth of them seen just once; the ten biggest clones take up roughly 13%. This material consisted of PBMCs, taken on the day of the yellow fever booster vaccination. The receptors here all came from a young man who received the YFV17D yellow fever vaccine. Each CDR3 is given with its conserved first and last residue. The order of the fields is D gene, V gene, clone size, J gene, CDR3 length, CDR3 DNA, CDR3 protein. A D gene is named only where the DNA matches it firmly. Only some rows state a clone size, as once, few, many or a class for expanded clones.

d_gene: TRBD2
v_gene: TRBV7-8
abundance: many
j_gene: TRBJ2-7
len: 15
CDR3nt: TGTGCCAGCAGCCTCCAAGCGGGAGTAGTTTCCGAGCAGTACTTC
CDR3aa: CASSLQAGVVSEQYF

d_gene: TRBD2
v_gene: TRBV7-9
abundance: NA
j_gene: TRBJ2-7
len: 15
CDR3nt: TGTGCCAGCAGCACTCGGATTAGCGGGATAGACGAGCAGTACTTC
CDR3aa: CASSTRISGIDEQYF

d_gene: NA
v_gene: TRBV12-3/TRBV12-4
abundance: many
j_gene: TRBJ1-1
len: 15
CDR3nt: TGTGCCAGCAGTCCGTACACGGCCGCGAACACTGAAGCTTTCTTT
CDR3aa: CASSPYTAANTEAFF

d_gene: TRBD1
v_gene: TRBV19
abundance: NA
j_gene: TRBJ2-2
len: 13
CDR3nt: TGTGCCAGTAGGACAGGGTACACCGGGGAGCTGTTTTTT
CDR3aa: CASRTGYTGELFF

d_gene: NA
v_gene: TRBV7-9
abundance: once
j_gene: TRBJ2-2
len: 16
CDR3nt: TGTGCCAGCAGCGCCAATGGGGGGTGGAACACCGGGGAGCTGTTTTTT
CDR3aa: CASSANGGWNTGELFF

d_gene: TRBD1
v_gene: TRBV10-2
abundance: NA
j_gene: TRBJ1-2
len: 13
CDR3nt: TGCGCCAGCAGTTTGACAGGGGACGGTTACTACACCTTC
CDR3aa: CASSLTGDGYYTF

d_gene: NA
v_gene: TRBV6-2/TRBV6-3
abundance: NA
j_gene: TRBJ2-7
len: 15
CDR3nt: TGTGCCAGCAGTCACCGGGACCGCGTTAGGTACGAGCAGTACTTC
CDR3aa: CASSHRDRVRYEQYF

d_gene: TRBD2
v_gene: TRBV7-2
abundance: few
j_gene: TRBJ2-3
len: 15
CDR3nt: TGTGCCAGCAGCCCTCTAGCGGGACGCACAGATACGCAGTATTTT
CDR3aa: CASSPLAGRTDTQYF

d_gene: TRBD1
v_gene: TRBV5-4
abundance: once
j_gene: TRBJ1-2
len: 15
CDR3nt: TGTGCCAGCAGCGAAGGGACAGGGCACCTATATGGCTACACCTTC
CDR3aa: CASSEGTGHLYGYTF

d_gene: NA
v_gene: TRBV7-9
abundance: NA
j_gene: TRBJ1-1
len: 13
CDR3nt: TGTGCCAGCAGCTCACAGGTGAGCACTGAAGCTTTCTTT
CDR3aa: CASSSQVSTEAFF

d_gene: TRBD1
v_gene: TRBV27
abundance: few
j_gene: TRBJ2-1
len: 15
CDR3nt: TGTGCCAGCAGTTTAGTGTACAGGGGGCTGGGTGAGCAGTTCTTC
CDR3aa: CASSLVYRGLGEQFF

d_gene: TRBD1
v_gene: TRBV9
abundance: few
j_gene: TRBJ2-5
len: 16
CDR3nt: TGTGCCAGCAGCGTTTCGGGACAGGGGGCACAAGAGACCCAGTACTTC
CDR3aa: CASSVSGQGAQETQYF